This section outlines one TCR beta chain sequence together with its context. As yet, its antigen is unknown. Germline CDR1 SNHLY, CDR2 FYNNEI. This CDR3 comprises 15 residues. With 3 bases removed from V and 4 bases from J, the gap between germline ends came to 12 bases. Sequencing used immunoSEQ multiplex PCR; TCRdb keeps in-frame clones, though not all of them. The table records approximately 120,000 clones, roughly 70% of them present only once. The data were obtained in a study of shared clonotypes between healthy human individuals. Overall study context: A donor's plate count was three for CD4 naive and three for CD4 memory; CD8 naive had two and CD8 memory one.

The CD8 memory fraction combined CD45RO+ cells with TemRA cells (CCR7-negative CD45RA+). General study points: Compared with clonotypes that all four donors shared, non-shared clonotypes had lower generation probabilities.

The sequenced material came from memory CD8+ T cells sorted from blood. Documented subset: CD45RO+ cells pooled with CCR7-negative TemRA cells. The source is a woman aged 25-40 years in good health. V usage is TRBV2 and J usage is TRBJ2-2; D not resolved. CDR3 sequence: CASSEVSRRTGELFF. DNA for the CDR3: TGTGCCAGCAGTGAGGTCAGCCGACGCACCGGGGAGCTGTTTTTT.